The rows below give T cell receptor beta chains drawn from one sample of a study of T cells in Graves' hyperthyroidism and ophthalmopathy. TCRdb called the multiplex PCR reads again in MiXCR, with one record for every CDR3 protein. The data hold hundreds of thousands of distinct CDR3 sequences, with roughly 45% observed a single time. Sequenced sample: peripheral blood or thyroid tissue (not recorded which). The receptors come from an adult man with Graves' disease, either hyperthyroidism or ophthalmopathy (not recorded which). Each CDR3 is given with its conserved first and last residue. Fields, in order: J gene, clone size, V gene, D gene, CDR3 DNA, CDR3 protein. The D gene is left open where the match is weak. Size values are once, few and many counts, or a class for expanded clones, and some rows have none.

j_call: TRBJ2-7
clone_size: NA
v_call: TRBV20-1
d_call: TRBD2
cdr3_nt: TGCAGTGCTAGAGATCCCGGGACTAGCGGGGCCTACGAGCAGTACTTC
cdr3_aa: CSARDPGTSGAYEQYF

j_call: TRBJ2-5
clone_size: few
v_call: TRBV20-1
d_call: TRBD2
cdr3_nt: TGCAGTGCTACCCTACTCGACCCACTAGCGGGGGGGCCAAAGACCCAGTACTTC
cdr3_aa: CSATLLDPLAGGPKTQYF

j_call: TRBJ1-1
clone_size: NA
v_call: TRBV2
d_call: NA
cdr3_nt: TGTGCCAGAACAGGGCCGGGCATGAACACTGAAGCTTTCTTT
cdr3_aa: CARTGPGMNTEAFF

j_call: TRBJ1-2
clone_size: few
v_call: TRBV9
d_call: NA
cdr3_nt: TGTGCCAGCAGCTTAGGCACGACCTATGATGGCTACACCTTC
cdr3_aa: CASSLGTTYDGYTF

j_call: TRBJ1-5
clone_size: few
v_call: TRBV9
d_call: NA
cdr3_nt: TGTGCCAGCAGCCTATCCGGGACAACAACGGATCAGCCCCAGCATTTT
cdr3_aa: CASSLSGTTTDQPQHF

j_call: TRBJ1-5
clone_size: few
v_call: TRBV7-2
d_call: TRBD1
cdr3_nt: TGTGCCAGCAGTCCCCCCAGGGGGAGCAATCAGCCCCAGCATTTT
cdr3_aa: CASSPPRGSNQPQHF

j_call: TRBJ2-2
clone_size: many
v_call: TRBV7-9
d_call: TRBD1
cdr3_nt: TGTGCCAGCAGCCCCGGGACAGCCGGGGAGCTGTTTTTT
cdr3_aa: CASSPGTAGELFF

j_call: TRBJ1-4
clone_size: many
v_call: TRBV12-3/TRBV12-4
d_call: TRBD1
cdr3_nt: TGTGCCAGCAGCAGACAGGGCACGGAAAAACTGTTTTTT
cdr3_aa: CASSRQGTEKLFF

j_call: TRBJ2-3
clone_size: NA
v_call: TRBV7-8
d_call: TRBD2
cdr3_nt: TGTGCCAGTGGGGGACGGGAGGGTGGCCGTACGCAGTATTTT
cdr3_aa: CASGGREGGRTQYF

j_call: TRBJ1-5
clone_size: NA
v_call: TRBV19
d_call: NA
cdr3_nt: TGTGCCAGTAGTATAGAACCCCGTGCCAATCAGCCCCAGCATTTT
cdr3_aa: CASSIEPRANQPQHF

j_call: TRBJ1-6
clone_size: NA
v_call: TRBV4-1
d_call: NA
cdr3_nt: TGCGCCAGCAGCCAAGAAGCGGCAGGGGTCTATAATTCACCCCTCCACTTT
cdr3_aa: CASSQEAAGVYNSPLHF

j_call: TRBJ1-1
clone_size: NA
v_call: TRBV2
d_call: NA
cdr3_nt: TGTGCCAGCAGGAGCAGTGGGAACACTGGAGCTTTCTTT
cdr3_aa: CASRSSGNTGAFF

j_call: TRBJ2-7
clone_size: NA
v_call: TRBV10-3
d_call: NA
cdr3_nt: TGTGCCAGCAGTTACGGTCCGCGTCGCTCTTCCTACGAGCAGTACTTC
cdr3_aa: CASSYGPRRSSYEQYF

j_call: TRBJ1-4
clone_size: NA
v_call: TRBV20-1
d_call: TRBD1
cdr3_nt: TGCAGTGCTAGCGAGTCACAGGGGGCAGGTGAAAAACTGTTTTTT
cdr3_aa: CSASESQGAGEKLFF

j_call: TRBJ2-7
clone_size: NA
v_call: TRBV11-2
d_call: NA
cdr3_nt: TGTGCCAGCAGCCCGACACCCCCCTACCAGCAGTACTTC
cdr3_aa: CASSPTPPYQQYF

j_call: TRBJ1-6
clone_size: NA
v_call: TRBV10-2
d_call: NA
cdr3_nt: TGCGTCAGCTCAGAGGGAATTCGGTCACCCCTCCACTTT
cdr3_aa: CVSSEGIRSPLHF

j_call: TRBJ1-6
clone_size: NA
v_call: TRBV20-1
d_call: TRBD1
cdr3_nt: TGCAGTGCGGAAGGGACAGATTCACCCCTCCACTTT
cdr3_aa: CSAEGTDSPLHF

j_call: TRBJ1-4
clone_size: once
v_call: TRBV7-9
d_call: NA
cdr3_nt: TGTGCCAGCAGCCAAGAAGGAACAACTAATGAAAAACTGTTTTTT
cdr3_aa: CASSQEGTTNEKLFF

j_call: TRBJ2-7
clone_size: NA
v_call: TRBV11-2
d_call: TRBD2
cdr3_nt: TGTGCCAGCAGCTTAGATCTATCTAGCGGGATGAGCGAGCAGTACTTC
cdr3_aa: CASSLDLSSGMSEQYF

j_call: TRBJ2-5
clone_size: NA
v_call: TRBV9
d_call: NA
cdr3_nt: TGTGCCAGCAGCGTAGACCACCGGGGGTTGGAGACCCAGTACTTC
cdr3_aa: CASSVDHRGLETQYF

j_call: TRBJ2-7
clone_size: NA
v_call: TRBV29-1
d_call: TRBD2
cdr3_nt: TGCAGCGTTGAAGATCGGGCCGGGCGGGAGGGCCGTCAGTACGAGCAGTACTTC
cdr3_aa: CSVEDRAGREGRQYEQYF

j_call: TRBJ1-1
clone_size: many
v_call: TRBV29-1
d_call: TRBD1
cdr3_nt: TGCAGCGTGTACAGGGGCGGAGGGACTGAAGCTTTCTTT
cdr3_aa: CSVYRGGGTEAFF

j_call: TRBJ1-6
clone_size: few
v_call: TRBV2
d_call: TRBD1
cdr3_nt: TGTGCCAGCAGTTTTACACGGGGACAGGGTGCTTCACCCCTCCACTTT
cdr3_aa: CASSFTRGQGASPLHF

j_call: TRBJ2-7
clone_size: NA
v_call: TRBV7-9
d_call: TRBD1
cdr3_nt: TGTGCCAGCAGCTTGGGACAGGGGGTAGACGAGCAGTACTTC
cdr3_aa: CASSLGQGVDEQYF

j_call: TRBJ1-1
clone_size: NA
v_call: TRBV2
d_call: NA
cdr3_nt: TGTGCCAGTATGGTCGGCTATAGACAGAACACTGAAGCTTTCTTT
cdr3_aa: CASMVGYRQNTEAFF

j_call: TRBJ2-7
clone_size: few
v_call: TRBV7-9
d_call: TRBD2
cdr3_nt: TGTGCCAGCAGCGAACGTAGCGGGCCCCCCTCCTACGAGCAGTACTTC
cdr3_aa: CASSERSGPPSYEQYF

j_call: TRBJ1-5
clone_size: NA
v_call: TRBV20-1
d_call: NA
cdr3_nt: TGCAGTGCTAGGGAGCCCCTCGATCAGCCCCAGCATTTT
cdr3_aa: CSAREPLDQPQHF

j_call: TRBJ2-6
clone_size: NA
v_call: TRBV15
d_call: TRBD2
cdr3_nt: TGTGCCACCAGCAGAGATCAGGGAGGGACTGGGGCCAACGTCCTGACTTTC
cdr3_aa: CATSRDQGGTGANVLTF

j_call: TRBJ1-4
clone_size: NA
v_call: TRBV5-1
d_call: NA
cdr3_nt: TGCGCCAGCAGCCCCGAGGCTATTAATGAAAAACTGTTTTTT
cdr3_aa: CASSPEAINEKLFF